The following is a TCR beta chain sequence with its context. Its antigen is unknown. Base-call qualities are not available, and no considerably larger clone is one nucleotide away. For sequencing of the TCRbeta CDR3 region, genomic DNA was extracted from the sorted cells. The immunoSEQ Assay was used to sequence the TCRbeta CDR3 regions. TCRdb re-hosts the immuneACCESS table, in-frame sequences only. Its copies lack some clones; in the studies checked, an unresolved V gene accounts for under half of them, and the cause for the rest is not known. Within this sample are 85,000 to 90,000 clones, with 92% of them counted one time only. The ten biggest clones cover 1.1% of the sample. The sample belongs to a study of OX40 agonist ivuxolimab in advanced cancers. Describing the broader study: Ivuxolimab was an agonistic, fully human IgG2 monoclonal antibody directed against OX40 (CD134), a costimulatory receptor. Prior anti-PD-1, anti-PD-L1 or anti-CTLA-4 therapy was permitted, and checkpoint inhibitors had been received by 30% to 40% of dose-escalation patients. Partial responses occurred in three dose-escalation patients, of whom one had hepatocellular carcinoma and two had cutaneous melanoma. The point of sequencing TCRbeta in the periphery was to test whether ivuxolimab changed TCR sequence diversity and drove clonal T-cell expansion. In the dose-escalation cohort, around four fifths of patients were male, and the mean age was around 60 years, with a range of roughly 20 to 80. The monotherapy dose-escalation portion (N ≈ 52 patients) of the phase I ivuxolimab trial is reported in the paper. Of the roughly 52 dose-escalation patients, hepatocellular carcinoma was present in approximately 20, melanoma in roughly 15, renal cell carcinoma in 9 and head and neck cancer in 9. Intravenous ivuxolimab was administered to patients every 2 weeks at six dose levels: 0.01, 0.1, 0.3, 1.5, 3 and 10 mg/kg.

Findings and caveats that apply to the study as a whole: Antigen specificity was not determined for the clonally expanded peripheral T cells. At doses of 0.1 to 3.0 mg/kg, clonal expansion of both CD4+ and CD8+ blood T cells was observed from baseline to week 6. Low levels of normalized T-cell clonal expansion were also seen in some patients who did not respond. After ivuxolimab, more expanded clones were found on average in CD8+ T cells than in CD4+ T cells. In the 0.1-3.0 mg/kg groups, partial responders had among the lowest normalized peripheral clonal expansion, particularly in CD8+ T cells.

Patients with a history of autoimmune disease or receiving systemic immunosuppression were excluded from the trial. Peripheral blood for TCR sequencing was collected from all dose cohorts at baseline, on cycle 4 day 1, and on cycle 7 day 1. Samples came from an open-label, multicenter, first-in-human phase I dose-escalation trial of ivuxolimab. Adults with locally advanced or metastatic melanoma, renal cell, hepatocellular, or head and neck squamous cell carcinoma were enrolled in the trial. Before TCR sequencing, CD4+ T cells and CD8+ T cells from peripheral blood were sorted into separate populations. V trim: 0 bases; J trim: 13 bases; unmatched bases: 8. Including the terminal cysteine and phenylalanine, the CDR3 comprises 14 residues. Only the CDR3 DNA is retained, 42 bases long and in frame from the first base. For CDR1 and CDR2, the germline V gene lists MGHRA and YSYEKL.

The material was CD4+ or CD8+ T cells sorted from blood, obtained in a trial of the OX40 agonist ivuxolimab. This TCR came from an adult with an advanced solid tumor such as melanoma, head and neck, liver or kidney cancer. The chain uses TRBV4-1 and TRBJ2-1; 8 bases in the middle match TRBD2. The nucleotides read TGCGCCAGCAGCCAAGATTTGGGGACTAGGGGTCAGTTCTTC. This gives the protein CASSQDLGTRGQFF.